Listed below are T cell receptor beta chains from one sample, sequenced in a study of blood T cell repertoires in COVID-19. Here immunoSEQ multiplex PCR was the method, and the copy in TCRdb shows in-frame clones only, minus some. This table has some 400,000 clones, about 89% appearing once. Source material: peripheral blood. The receptors here all came from a woman aged 55-69 years with COVID-19, enrolled during active disease. Both conserved end residues are part of each CDR3. A D gene is named only where the DNA matches it firmly. Clone size is stated in some rows and not others, as once, few, many or a class when expanded.

size,D,J,V,CDR3,DNA
.,.,TRBJ2-2,TRBV5-1,CASSFTVTGELFF,TGCGCCAGCAGCTTTACGGTCACCGGGGAGCTGTTTTTT
.,.,TRBJ1-3,TRBV3-1/TRBV3-2,CASSQGGGSGNTIYF,TGTGCCAGCAGCCAAGGGGGGGGCTCTGGAAACACCATATATTTT
.,.,TRBJ1-6,TRBV13,CASSKGVGLFYNSPLHF,TGTGCCAGCAGCAAAGGGGTGGGGCTTTTTTATAATTCACCCCTCCACTTT
.,.,TRBJ1-2,TRBV5-1,CASSLGAIYGYTF,TGCGCCAGCAGCTTGGGGGCGATCTATGGCTACACCTTC
.,TRBD2,TRBJ2-3,TRBV29-1,CSESGASTDTQYF,TGCAGCGAAAGCGGGGCTAGCACAGATACGCAGTATTTT
.,.,TRBJ1-4,TRBV3-1/TRBV3-2,CASSQGQVTTNEKLFF,TGTGCCAGCAGCCAAGGACAGGTGACAACTAATGAAAAACTGTTTTTT
.,.,TRBJ1-5,TRBV7-2,CASTLAAIGQPQHF,TGTGCCAGCACCCTCGCGGCAATTGGTCAGCCCCAGCATTTT
.,.,TRBJ1-4,TRBV11-1,CASSLSEKLFF,TGTGCCAGCAGCTTGAGTGAAAAACTGTTTTTT
.,TRBD2,TRBJ2-1,TRBV27,CASSLAPSSGGDNNEQFF,TGTGCCAGCAGTTTGGCCCCCTCCAGCGGGGGGGACAATAATGAGCAGTTCTTC
few,.,TRBJ2-7,TRBV7-9,CASSKGQTYEQYF,TGTGCCAGCAGCAAGGGACAAACCTACGAGCAGTACTTC
once,.,TRBJ2-6,TRBV19,CASTQGRGGSGANVLTF,TGTGCCAGTACGCAGGGGAGAGGGGGCTCTGGGGCCAACGTCCTGACTTTC
.,.,TRBJ2-3,TRBV19,CASSIRAGPDPQYF,TGTGCCAGTAGTATTCGGGCGGGCCCCGATCCGCAGTATTTT